This TCR beta chain was found in a study of CD8 T cell repertoires and HIV-1 epitope variants. This clone was found a few times. Its antigen remains unknown. TCRdb keeps only in-frame clones here, not all; method: immunoSEQ multiplex PCR. This sample has fewer than 5,500 clones, with about 68% found just once. The trim removed 0 bases at V and 0 bases at J, leaving 2 bases unmatched. The V gene's germline CDR1 is SGHDT and CDR2 YYEEEE. The CDR3 is made up of 16 amino acids. The chain uses TRBV5-6 and TRBJ2-1; 8 nucleotides line up with TRBD2. The sequence derives from a male donor with HIV. The sample comprised cultured CD8+ T cells derived from PBMCs. The CDR3 protein is CASSLERGSSYNEQFF. In nucleotides, the CDR3 is TGTGCCAGCAGCTTGGAGCGGGGGAGCTCCTACAATGAGCAGTTCTTC.